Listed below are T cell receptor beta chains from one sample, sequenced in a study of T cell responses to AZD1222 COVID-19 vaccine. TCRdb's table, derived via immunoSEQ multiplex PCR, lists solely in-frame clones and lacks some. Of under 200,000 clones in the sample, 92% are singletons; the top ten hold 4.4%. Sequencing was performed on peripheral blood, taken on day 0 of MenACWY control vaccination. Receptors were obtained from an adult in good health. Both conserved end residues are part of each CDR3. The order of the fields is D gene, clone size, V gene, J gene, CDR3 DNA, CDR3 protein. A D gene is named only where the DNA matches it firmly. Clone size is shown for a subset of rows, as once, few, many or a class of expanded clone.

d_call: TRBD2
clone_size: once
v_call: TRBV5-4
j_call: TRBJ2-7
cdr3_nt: TGTGCCAGCAGCTTGGCCGAGCTAGCGGGAGGGGAGGAGCAGTACTTC
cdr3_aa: CASSLAELAGGEEQYF

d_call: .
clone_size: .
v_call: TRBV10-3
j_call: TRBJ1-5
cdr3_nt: TGTGCCATCAGTGAGTCGGAGCGGAATCAGCCCCAGCATTTT
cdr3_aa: CAISESERNQPQHF

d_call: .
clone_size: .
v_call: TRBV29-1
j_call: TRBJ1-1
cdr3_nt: TGCAGCGGGGGCCGTCAGACTGAAGCTTTCTTT
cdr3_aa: CSGGRQTEAFF

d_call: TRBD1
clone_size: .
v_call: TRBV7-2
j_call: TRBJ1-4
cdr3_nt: TGTGCCAGCAGCCCCCTCCGGGACAGGGGGCACGAAAAACTGTTTTTT
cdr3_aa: CASSPLRDRGHEKLFF

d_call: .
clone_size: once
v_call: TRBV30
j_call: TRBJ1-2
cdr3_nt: TGTGCCTGGAATATCCCTACAGGGATAAACTATGGCTACACCTTC
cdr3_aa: CAWNIPTGINYGYTF

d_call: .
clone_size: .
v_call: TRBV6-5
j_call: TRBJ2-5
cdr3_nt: TGTGCCAGCTCCAGAACTAGGGGATACCAAGAGACCCAGTACTTC
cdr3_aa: CASSRTRGYQETQYF

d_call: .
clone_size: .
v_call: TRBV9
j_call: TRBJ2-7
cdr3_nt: TGTGCCAGCAGCGGCAACGGGTACGAGCAGTACTTC
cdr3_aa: CASSGNGYEQYF

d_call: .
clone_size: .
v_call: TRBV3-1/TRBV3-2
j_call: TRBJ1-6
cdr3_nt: TGTGCCAGCAGCCTTGGGACGATGGGGGCACCCCTCCACTTT
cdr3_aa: CASSLGTMGAPLHF

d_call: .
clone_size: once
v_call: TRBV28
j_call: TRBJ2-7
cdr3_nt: TGTGCCAGCAGTTTTTCGGGTGGGCCCTCATACGAGCAGTACTTC
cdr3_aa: CASSFSGGPSYEQYF

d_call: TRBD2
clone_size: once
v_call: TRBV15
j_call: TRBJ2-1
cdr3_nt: TGTGCCACCAGCGCAGACGTAGGCGGGAGTCCCTACAATGAGCAGTTCTTC
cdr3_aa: CATSADVGGSPYNEQFF

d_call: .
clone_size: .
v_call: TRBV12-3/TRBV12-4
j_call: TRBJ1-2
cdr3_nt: TGTGCCAGCAGTAAGCCGGGAAGCTATGGCTACACCTTC
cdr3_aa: CASSKPGSYGYTF

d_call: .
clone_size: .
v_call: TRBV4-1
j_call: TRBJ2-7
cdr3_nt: TGCGCCAGCAGCCAAACTGTGGCTAGCTACGAGCAGTACTTC
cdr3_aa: CASSQTVASYEQYF

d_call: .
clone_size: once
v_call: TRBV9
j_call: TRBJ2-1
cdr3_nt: TGTGCCAGCAGCCCCGACGAAAATGAGCAGTTCTTC
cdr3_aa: CASSPDENEQFF

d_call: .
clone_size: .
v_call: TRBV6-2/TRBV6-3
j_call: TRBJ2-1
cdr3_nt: TGTGCCAGCAGTTACTCCGGGGGACGCAATGAGCAGTTCTTC
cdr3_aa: CASSYSGGRNEQFF

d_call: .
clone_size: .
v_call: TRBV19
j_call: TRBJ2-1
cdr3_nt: TGTGCCAGCAGTATAACTACCTCGAATGAGCAGTTCTTC
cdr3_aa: CASSITTSNEQFF

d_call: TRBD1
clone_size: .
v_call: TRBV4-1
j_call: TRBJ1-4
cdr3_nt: TGCGCCAGCAGCCAAGAACGACAGGGCCCCGAAAAACTGTTTTTT
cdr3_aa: CASSQERQGPEKLFF

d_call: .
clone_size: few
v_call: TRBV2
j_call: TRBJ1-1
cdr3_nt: TGTGCCAGCAGCATGGACAGAACCATGAACACTGAAGCTTTCTTT
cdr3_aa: CASSMDRTMNTEAFF

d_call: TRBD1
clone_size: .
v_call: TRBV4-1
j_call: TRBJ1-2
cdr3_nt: TGCGCCAGCAGCCAACCATGGAGGGACAGGGCGGACTATGGCTACACCTTC
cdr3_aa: CASSQPWRDRADYGYTF

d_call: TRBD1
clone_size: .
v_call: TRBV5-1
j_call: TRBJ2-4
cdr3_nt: TGCGCCAGCAGCCTATCGCTAACCGACAGGGCTCTAGCCAAAAACATTCAGTACTTC
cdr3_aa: CASSLSLTDRALAKNIQYF

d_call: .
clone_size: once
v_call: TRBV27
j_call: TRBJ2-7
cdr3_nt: TGTGCCAGCAGTTTACTGTCCGGCTCCTACGAGCAGTACTTC
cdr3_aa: CASSLLSGSYEQYF

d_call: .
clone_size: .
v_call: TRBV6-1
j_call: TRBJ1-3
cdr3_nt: TGTGCCAGCAGTGACCCGACAGACTTTGACACCATATATTTT
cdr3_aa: CASSDPTDFDTIYF

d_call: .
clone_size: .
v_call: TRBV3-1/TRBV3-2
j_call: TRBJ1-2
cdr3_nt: TGTGCCAGCAGCCAAGATCGAGTAGGGAGGAACTATGGCTACACCTTC
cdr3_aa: CASSQDRVGRNYGYTF

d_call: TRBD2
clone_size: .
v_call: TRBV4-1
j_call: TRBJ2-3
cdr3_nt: TGCGCCAGCAGCCCGAGCCTGGGACTAGCGGGAGGCACAGATACGCAGTATTTT
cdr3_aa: CASSPSLGLAGGTDTQYF

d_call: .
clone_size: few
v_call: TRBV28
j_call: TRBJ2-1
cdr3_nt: TGTGCCAGCAGTTTTCCGGCCGGGACGTCACCGTTCTTC
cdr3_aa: CASSFPAGTSPFF

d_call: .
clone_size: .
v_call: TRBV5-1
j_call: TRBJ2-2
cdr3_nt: TGCGCCAGCAGCTCGACAGTGACCGGGGAGCTGTTTTTT
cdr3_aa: CASSSTVTGELFF

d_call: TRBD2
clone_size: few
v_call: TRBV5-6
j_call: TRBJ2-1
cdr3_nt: TGTGCCAGCAGCCCGGGACTAGCCCTCGGGAATGAGCAGTTCTTC
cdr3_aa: CASSPGLALGNEQFF

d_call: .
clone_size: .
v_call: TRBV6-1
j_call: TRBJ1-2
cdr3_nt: TGTGCCAGCAGTGAAGAACAGAAAACCTATGGCTACACCTTC
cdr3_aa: CASSEEQKTYGYTF

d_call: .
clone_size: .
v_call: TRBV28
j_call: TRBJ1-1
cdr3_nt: TGTGCCAGCAGAACAGGGTTCCCTGAAGCTTTCTTT
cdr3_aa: CASRTGFPEAFF

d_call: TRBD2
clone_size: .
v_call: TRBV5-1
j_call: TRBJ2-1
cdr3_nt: TGCGCCAGCAGCTTGGTTAGCGGGAACCACAATGAGCAGTTCTTC
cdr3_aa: CASSLVSGNHNEQFF

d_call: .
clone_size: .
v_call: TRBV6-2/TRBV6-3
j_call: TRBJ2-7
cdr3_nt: TGTGCCAGCAGTTACGGGCTGGGTCTAGTCGAGCAGTACTTC
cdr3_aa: CASSYGLGLVEQYF

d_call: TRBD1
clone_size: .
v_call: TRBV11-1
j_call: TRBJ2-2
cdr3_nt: TGTGCCAGCAGGACGACAGGGCTCAACACCGGGGAGCTGTTTTTT
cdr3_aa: CASRTTGLNTGELFF

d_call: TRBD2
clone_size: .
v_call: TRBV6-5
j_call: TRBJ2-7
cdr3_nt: TGTGCCAGCAGAGACGGGTCTAGCGGGAGACGCGAGCAGTACTTC
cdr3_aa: CASRDGSSGRREQYF

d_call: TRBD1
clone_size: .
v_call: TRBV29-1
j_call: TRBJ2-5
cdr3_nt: TGCAGCGTTGAAGTAGTGGGACAGGGGCAGACCCAGTACTTC
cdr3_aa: CSVEVVGQGQTQYF

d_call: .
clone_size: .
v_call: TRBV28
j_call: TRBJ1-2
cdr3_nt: TGTGCCAGCCACCCCTCACACGTGATGGACTATGGCTACACCTTC
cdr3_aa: CASHPSHVMDYGYTF

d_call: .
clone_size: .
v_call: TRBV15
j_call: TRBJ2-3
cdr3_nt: TGTGCCACCAGCAGGCCAGGAGGTACAGATACGCAGTATTTT
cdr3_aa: CATSRPGGTDTQYF

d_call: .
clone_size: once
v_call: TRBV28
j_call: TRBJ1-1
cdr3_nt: TGTGCCAGCACCTCCCAAATTGGGGGAGGCCCTGAAGCTTTCTTT
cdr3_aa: CASTSQIGGGPEAFF

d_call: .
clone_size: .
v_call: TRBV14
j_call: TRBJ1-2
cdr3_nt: TGTGCCAGCAGCCTGGGACACGGCTATGGCTACACCTTC
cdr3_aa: CASSLGHGYGYTF

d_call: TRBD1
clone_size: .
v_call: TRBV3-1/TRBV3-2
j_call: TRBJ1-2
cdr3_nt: TGTGCCAGCAGCCACTTATTTACAGGGGGGGTCTATGGCTACACCTTC
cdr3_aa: CASSHLFTGGVYGYTF

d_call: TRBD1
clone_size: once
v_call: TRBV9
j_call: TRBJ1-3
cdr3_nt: TGTGCCAGCAGCGTAGGCCTTGGACAGGAGCTAGGAAACACCATATATTTT
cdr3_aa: CASSVGLGQELGNTIYF

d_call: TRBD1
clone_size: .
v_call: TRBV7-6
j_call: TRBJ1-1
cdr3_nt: TGTGCCAGCAGCTTAGTCCAACCCCGGCAGGGGGCCACGAACACTGAAGCTTTCTTT
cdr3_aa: CASSLVQPRQGATNTEAFF

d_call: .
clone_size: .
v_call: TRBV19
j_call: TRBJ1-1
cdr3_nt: TGTGCCAGTAGTATAGACAGAATAGGAACTGAAGCTTTCTTT
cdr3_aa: CASSIDRIGTEAFF

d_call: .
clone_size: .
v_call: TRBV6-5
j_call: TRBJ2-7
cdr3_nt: TGTGCCAGCAGTCTGATGAACTACGAGCAGTACTTC
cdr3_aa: CASSLMNYEQYF

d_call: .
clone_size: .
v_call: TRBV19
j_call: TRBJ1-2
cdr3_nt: TGTGCCAGTAGTAGGACAGAGTCCTATGGCTACACCTTC
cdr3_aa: CASSRTESYGYTF

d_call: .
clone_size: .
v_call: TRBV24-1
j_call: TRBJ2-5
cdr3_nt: TGTGCCACCAGTGATTCGGGACGGCAAGAGACCCAGTACTTC
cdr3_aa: CATSDSGRQETQYF

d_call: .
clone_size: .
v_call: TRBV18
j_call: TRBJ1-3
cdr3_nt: TGTGCCAGCTCACCCTTGGGCAGGGGACCTGGAAACACCATATATTTT
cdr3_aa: CASSPLGRGPGNTIYF

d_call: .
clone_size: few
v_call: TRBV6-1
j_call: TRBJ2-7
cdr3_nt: TGTGCCAGCAGTGTTACGGCCGGGCGACCTACCTACGAGCAGTACTTC
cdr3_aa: CASSVTAGRPTYEQYF

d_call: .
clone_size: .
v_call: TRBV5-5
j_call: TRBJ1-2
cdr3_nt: TGTGCCAGCAGCTTGGTGACTCGGGACTATGGCTACACCTTC
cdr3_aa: CASSLVTRDYGYTF

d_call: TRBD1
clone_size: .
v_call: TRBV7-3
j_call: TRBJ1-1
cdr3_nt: TGTGCCAGCAGCTTAACAGGGGACAGTAACACTGAAGCTTTCTTT
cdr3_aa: CASSLTGDSNTEAFF